The 17 T cell receptor beta chains presented below share a single source sample, sequenced in a study of blood T cells in healthy people across ages. Primed by a sample-barcoded 5' primer and a J-beta primer mix, a second PCR proceeded for roughly 7 to 12 cycles. TCRdb used MiXCR to reprocess the 5' RACE reads, holding one entry per CDR3 protein. The sample holds some 920,000 distinct CDR3 sequences, roughly 47% seen once. Sequenced material: blood. These receptors all stem from a woman in her sixties or seventies in good health.

This clonotype has just one count. The chain carries TRBV6-2 or TRBV6-3 and TRBJ2-7; 10 bases align to TRBD2. The germline V gene encodes CDR1 MNHEY and CDR2 SVGEGT. The junction had 13 bases not matched to a gene; V was cut back by 6 bases and J by 5 bases. The CDR3 is 16 amino acids. CDR3 DNA: TGTGCCAGCAGGAACCCTCTAGCGGGAGTATCGCACGAGCAGTACTTC. It is translated as CASRNPLAGVSHEQYF.

The chain joins TRBV12-3 or TRBV12-4 to TRBJ1-4, with 7 positions matching TRBD1. This CDR3 region has 16 residues. The ends lost 8 bases at V and 8 bases at J; junction bases unmatched: 17. CDR3 amino acids: CASSKRGGSVKEKLFF. Written as DNA, the CDR3 is TGTGCCAGCTCTAAACGAGGGGGCAGTGTAAAGGAAAAACTGTTTTTT.

This clonotype appeared a few times. The chain joins TRBV7-2 to TRBJ2-7, with D possibly being TRBD2 (5 bases). The germline V gene has CDR1 SGHTA and CDR2 FQGNSA. The CDR3 extends over 14 amino acids. V dropped 0 bases and J dropped 3 bases, with 9 bases sitting between them. In DNA form, the CDR3 reads TGTGCCAGCAGCTTAGCACCGGGGTACTACGAGCAGTACTTC. Translation gives CASSLAPGYYEQYF. Full variable domain (remainder filled in from reference TRBV7-2 and TRBJ2-7): GAGVSQSPSNKVTEKGKDVELRCDPISGHTALYWYRQSLGQGLEFLIYFQGNSAPDKSGLPSDRFSAERTGGSVSTLTIQRTQQEDSAVYLCASSLAPGYYEQYFGPGTRLTVT.

The gene calls are TRBV7-2 and TRBJ1-1; D may be TRBD1 (5 bases). V was clipped by 1 base and J by 6 bases, with 15 bases between them. The CDR3 has 15 residues. The germline CDR1 and CDR2 sequences are SGHTA and FQGNSA. The CDR3 nucleotides are TGTGCCAGCAGCTTAGATATCAGGGCGGGCGCTGAAGCTTTCTTT. It is translated as CASSLDIRAGAEAFF.

This clonotype appeared a few times. The genes are TRBV5-5 and TRBJ1-4; unclear D gene. This CDR3 is 16 amino acids long. V shed 4 bases and J shed 0 bases, with 13 bases lying between them. Germline-derived CDR1 and CDR2 are SGHKS and YYEKEE (reference sequence). Here the CDR3 DNA reads TGTGCCAGCAGCAAAGCCGACCGAGCAACTAATGAAAAACTGTTTTTT. It specifies CASSKADRATNEKLFF.

The chain is built from TRBV6-4 and TRBJ2-1, with TRBD2 matching 7 bases. Germline lookup yields CDR1 MRHNA and CDR2 SNTAGT. The CDR3 totals 18 residues. V lost 10 bases, J lost 4 bases, and 22 bases stayed unmatched. As DNA, the CDR3 is TGTGCCAACAGCCCAACCTCGTTACGCGGGAGAGGATACAATGAGCAGTTCTTC. It yields the protein CANSPTSLRGRGYNEQFF.

This clonotype was seen a few times. This sequence joins TRBV4-2 and TRBJ1-2; D is undetermined. Looked up from germline, CDR1 is LGHNA and CDR2 is YNFKEQ. The CDR3 extends over 14 amino acids. V lost 0 bases, J lost 6 bases, and 11 bases lay in between. The CDR3 DNA sequence: TGTGCCAGCAGCCAAGAAGCGACGCAAAATGGCTACACCTTC. Residues: CASSQEATQNGYTF.

The V call is TRBV28, the J call TRBJ2-4; D is tentatively TRBD1 or TRBD2 (5 bases each). Germline lookup yields CDR1 MDHEN and CDR2 SYDVKM. The CDR3 extends over 11 amino acids. V lost 7 bases and J 13 bases, leaving 14 bases between the germline ends. CDR3 sequence (DNA): TGTGCCAGCACCGGGGCCTCCAAGCAGTACTTC. Protein product: CASTGASKQYF. Looking up the rest from reference TRBV28 and TRBJ2-4 gives the full variable domain: DVKVTQSSRYLVKRTGEKVFLECVQDMDHENMFWYRQDPGLGLRLIYFSYDVKMKEKGDIPEGYSVSREKKERFSLILESASTNQTSMYLCASTGASKQYFGAGTRLSVL.

The CDR3 here is CASSLKSIPLETQYF. The CDR3 coding sequence is TGTGCCAGCAGCTTAAAATCTATTCCCCTCGAGACCCAGTACTTC. V gene TRBV11-2 combines with J gene TRBJ2-5; no definite D call. There are 15 residues in the CDR3. CDR1 and CDR2 (germline): SGHAT, FQNNGV. The V end was cut by 2 bases, the J end by 5 bases, with 15 bases between.

The V call is TRBV15, the J call TRBJ2-7; D might be TRBD1 or TRBD2, each matching 5 bases. The germline gives CDR1 LNHNV, CDR2 YYDKDF (reference sequence). This CDR3 comprises 14 residues. V lost 5 bases and J lost 3, with 14 bases in between. Here the CDR3 reads CATSFGTGSYEQYF. In DNA form, the CDR3 reads TGTGCCACCAGCTTCGGGACGGGGAGCTACGAGCAGTACTTC.

This clonotype has a handful of counts. The genes are TRBV27 and TRBJ1-2; D is undetermined. The CDR3 covers 14 residues. V shed 7 bases and J shed 4 bases, with 16 bases lying between them. Germline V gene sequence: CDR1 MNHEY, CDR2 SMNVEV (reference sequence). The CDR3 DNA follows: TGTGCCAGCAAACGGGAGGGTTTGGCCTATGGCTACACCTTC. Amino acids: CASKREGLAYGYTF.

This clonotype was picked up a small number of times. The rearrangement joins TRBV4-1 to TRBJ2-7, with 9 bases fitting TRBD1. Germline CDR1 reads MGHRA; CDR2 reads YSYEKL. The junction had 5 bases not matched to a gene; V was cut back by 8 bases and J by 0 bases. The CDR3 loop spans 14 amino acids. This CDR3 reads CASRMDRGSYEQYF. The CDR3, as DNA: TGCGCCAGCCGAATGGACAGGGGCTCCTACGAGCAGTACTTC.

V and J are TRBV20-1 and TRBJ2-3, with 10 bases lining up with TRBD2. Looked up from germline, CDR1 is DFQATT and CDR2 is SNEGSKA (reference sequence). The length of the CDR3 is 14 residues. After removal of 4 bases from V and 4 bases from J, the junction contained 5 bases not matched to a gene. The CDR3 sequence is CSATLAGVADTQYF. Here the CDR3 DNA reads TGCAGTGCTACCCTAGCGGGGGTGGCAGATACGCAGTATTTT.

The sample holds a few counts of this clonotype. The rearrangement links TRBV29-1 to TRBJ2-5, with TRBD2 identical over 11 bases. Germline CDR1 is SQVTM and CDR2 is ANQGSEA. The CDR3 is made up of 14 amino acids. V was pared by 6 bases and J by 4 bases, with 7 bases of the junction left unmatched. CDR3 amino acids: CSVVAGGPRETQYF. The DNA for the CDR3 is TGCAGCGTCGTAGCGGGAGGGCCGAGAGAGACCCAGTACTTC.

The chain uses TRBV28 and TRBJ2-7; no clear D gene. The V gene lost 5 bases and the J gene lost 7 bases, with 21 bases spanning the gap. This CDR3 region has 15 residues. The V gene's germline CDR1 is MDHEN and CDR2 SYDVKM. CDR3 in DNA: TGTGCCAGCAGTCCCCTCGGGCCAAGGGATGGTGAGCAGTACTTC. This encodes CASSPLGPRDGEQYF. Full variable domain (missing parts from reference TRBV28 and TRBJ2-7): DVKVTQSSRYLVKRTGEKVFLECVQDMDHENMFWYRQDPGLGLRLIYFSYDVKMKEKGDIPEGYSVSREKKERFSLILESASTNQTSMYLCASSPLGPRDGEQYFGPGTRLTVT.

The rearrangement uses TRBV2 and TRBJ2-4, with 12 bases fitting TRBD2. With V trimmed by 6 bases and J by 1 base, 4 bases remained unmatched. The CDR3 length is 16 residues. The germline V gene encodes CDR1 SNHLY and CDR2 FYNNEI. As DNA, the CDR3 is TGTGCCAGCAGACCCGGGACTAGCGGGGCCAAAAACATTCAGTACTTC. Protein sequence: CASRPGTSGAKNIQYF.

This sequence joins TRBV4-1 and TRBJ2-5, with D maybe TRBD2 (7 bases). Trimming stripped 3 bases from V and 4 bases from J, with 12 bases between. CDR3 length: 14 amino acids. Germline-derived CDR1 and CDR2 are MGHRA and YSYEKL. For the CDR3, the DNA is TGCGCCAGCAGCCACGCGGGGGCCGGAGAGACCCAGTACTTC. Its translation: CASSHAGAGETQYF.